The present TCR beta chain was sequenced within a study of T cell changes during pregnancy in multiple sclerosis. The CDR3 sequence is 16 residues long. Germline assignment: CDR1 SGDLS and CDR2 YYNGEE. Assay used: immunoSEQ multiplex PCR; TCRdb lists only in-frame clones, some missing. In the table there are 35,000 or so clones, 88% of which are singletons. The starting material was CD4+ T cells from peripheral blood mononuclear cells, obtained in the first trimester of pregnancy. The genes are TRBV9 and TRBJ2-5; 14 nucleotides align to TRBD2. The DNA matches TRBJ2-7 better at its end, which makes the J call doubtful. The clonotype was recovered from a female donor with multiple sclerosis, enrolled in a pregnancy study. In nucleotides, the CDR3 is TGTGCCAGCAGCACTGGACTAGCGGGAGGAATCTACGAGCAGTACTTC. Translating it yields CASSTGLAGGIYEQYF.